A selection of T cell receptor beta chains follows, all from one sample in a study of CD8 T cells in ankylosing spondylitis. TCRdb redid the calling of the 5' RACE reads with MiXCR, one entry per CDR3 protein. The repertoire has some 130,000 distinct CDR3 sequences, about 6.7% of them found once; the top ten carry roughly 12%. What was sequenced was blood, either unsorted or a sorted T cell fraction (not recorded which). The receptors stem from a female donor with ankylosing spondylitis or in good health (not recorded which). Each CDR3 is given with its conserved first and last residue. D genes are given only for firm matches. The listing skips clone size in some rows; elsewhere it reads once, few, many or a size class.

CDR3nt,CDR3aa,v_gene,d_gene,j_gene,abundance
TGTGCCAGCACCCCTGGAACCGGCGCCTATGGCTACACCTTC,CASTPGTGAYGYTF,TRBV12-3/TRBV12-4,.,TRBJ1-2,many
TGTGCCAGCTCACCGTCCGTCGGGTCTAATGAAAAACTGTTTTTT,CASSPSVGSNEKLFF,TRBV18,.,TRBJ1-4,few
TGTGCCACCAGTCCTGGGGCCAACGTCCTGACTTTC,CATSPGANVLTF,TRBV24-1,.,TRBJ2-6,many
TGTGCCAGCAGTTTATTCGGGACTGAAGCTTTCTTT,CASSLFGTEAFF,TRBV12-3/TRBV12-4,.,TRBJ1-1,many
TGCGCCAGCAGCTTGGTCAGGGGTGACACTGAAGCTTTCTTT,CASSLVRGDTEAFF,TRBV5-1,.,TRBJ1-1,many
TGCAGTGCTACCCTCGAGGCGGGTTACGAGCAGTACTTC,CSATLEAGYEQYF,TRBV20-1,.,TRBJ2-7,many
TGTGCCAGCTCACCACTTGCCAGGGGAGGCACAGATACGCAGTATTTT,CASSPLARGGTDTQYF,TRBV18,.,TRBJ2-3,many
TGCAGCGTTGTCGAAGGGACAGCCTCCTACGAGCAGTACTTC,CSVVEGTASYEQYF,TRBV29-1,TRBD1,TRBJ2-7,many
TGTGCCAGCAGCGATATGGTCCATGAGCAGTTCTTC,CASSDMVHEQFF,TRBV7-3,.,TRBJ2-1,many
TGTGCCAGCAGCCCCTGGACAGGGGCCTCCTACGAGCAGTACTTC,CASSPWTGASYEQYF,TRBV7-2,TRBD1,TRBJ2-7,many
TGTGCCAGCAGCTTGGGACGGGGGCGGAATCAGCCCCAGCATTTT,CASSLGRGRNQPQHF,TRBV7-2,.,TRBJ1-5,many
TGTGCCAGCAGTTATCGGACAGGGGGCTCGAGCGGGGAGCTGTTTTTT,CASSYRTGGSSGELFF,TRBV6-5,TRBD1,TRBJ2-2,many
TGCAGTGCTAGAAAGTCTCCGGGACAAGAGACCCAGTACTTC,CSARKSPGQETQYF,TRBV20-1,.,TRBJ2-5,many
TGTGCCAGCACACAGATCTCTGGAAACACCATATATTTT,CASTQISGNTIYF,TRBV5-6,.,TRBJ1-3,many
TGTGCCAGCAGGCCGGGGCTGACTGAAGCTTTCTTT,CASRPGLTEAFF,TRBV28,.,TRBJ1-1,many
TGTGCCAGCAGCTTAGCGGGCGGGGAGAGGAATGGCTACACCTTC,CASSLAGGERNGYTF,TRBV7-2,.,TRBJ1-2,.
TGTGCCAGCAGCTTAGGTACGGGGAGCACTGAAGCTTTCTTT,CASSLGTGSTEAFF,TRBV7-9,.,TRBJ1-1,.
TGTGCCAGCAGCTCAAGGGGGTATGGCTACACCTTC,CASSSRGYGYTF,TRBV7-9,.,TRBJ1-2,many
TGCAGTGCTAGTACTAGCGGGGGGCGAGATACGCAGTATTTT,CSASTSGGRDTQYF,TRBV20-1,TRBD2,TRBJ2-3,many
TGTGCCAGCAGTTTCAACTCGATGAGGGAAGCTTTCTTT,CASSFNSMREAFF,TRBV6-6,.,TRBJ1-1,many
TGTGCCAGCAGCTTAAAATCGGGGGGGTCCTACAATGAGCAGTTCTTC,CASSLKSGGSYNEQFF,TRBV7-3,TRBD2,TRBJ2-1,many
TGCGCCAGCAGCTCAGCCGGGACAGGGGTTGACGAGACCCAGTACTTC,CASSSAGTGVDETQYF,TRBV5-1,TRBD1,TRBJ2-5,.
TGTGCCAGCAGTGGACAGACGAACACTGAAGCTTTCTTT,CASSGQTNTEAFF,TRBV6-1,.,TRBJ1-1,many
TGTGCCAGCAGCCGAACCAACATGATAGATACGCAGTATTTT,CASSRTNMIDTQYF,TRBV7-2,.,TRBJ2-3,many
TGCAGTGCCAGTGGACAGTTCCAAGAGACCCAGTACTTC,CSASGQFQETQYF,TRBV20-1,.,TRBJ2-5,.
TGCAGCGTTCTGGACAGGGATTGGACTGAAGCTTTCTTT,CSVLDRDWTEAFF,TRBV29-1,TRBD1,TRBJ1-1,many
TGTGCCAGCTCACCACCGGTGGATGGATTTGGCTACACCTTC,CASSPPVDGFGYTF,TRBV18,.,TRBJ1-2,many
TGCGCCAGCAGCTTGTCGGTAGAGGGCGGGGAGCTGTTTTTT,CASSLSVEGGELFF,TRBV5-1,.,TRBJ2-2,many
TGCAGTGCTAGAGACCCCTGGGGGGGCCAGCAAGAGACCCAGTACTTC,CSARDPWGGQQETQYF,TRBV20-1,.,TRBJ2-5,many
TGCAGTGCTAGTTGGGGGATGATTGGGAATCAGCCCCAGCATTTT,CSASWGMIGNQPQHF,TRBV20-1,.,TRBJ1-5,many
TGTGCCAGCAGTTACGGGTCTGGAGGGGACACTGAAGCTTTCTTT,CASSYGSGGDTEAFF,TRBV6-5,.,TRBJ1-1,many
TGTGCCAGCAGCTTAACCACCGGGGGGACCATCTCCTACGAGCAGTACTTC,CASSLTTGGTISYEQYF,TRBV7-8,TRBD2,TRBJ2-7,many
TGTGCCAGCAGCCTTTACGGGACTAGTCAGTTGAATGAGCAGTTCTTC,CASSLYGTSQLNEQFF,TRBV7-3,TRBD2,TRBJ2-1,many
TGTGCCAGCAGTTTAATGTCCGGGGGGGCGCACACCGGGGAGCTGTTTTTT,CASSLMSGGAHTGELFF,TRBV27,TRBD2,TRBJ2-2,many
TGCGCCAGCAGCCCCCCCGGGGTCACCTACGAGCAGTACTTC,CASSPPGVTYEQYF,TRBV4-1,.,TRBJ2-7,many
TGTGCCAGCAGCTTTGGGAAAGAGACCCAGTACTTC,CASSFGKETQYF,TRBV7-2,.,TRBJ2-5,many
TGTGCCAGCAGTTCCCCAGGGAAGGAAAAACTGTTTTTT,CASSSPGKEKLFF,TRBV12-3/TRBV12-4,.,TRBJ1-4,few
TGTGCCAGCAGCGGGGATTCTAGCACAGATACGCAGTATTTT,CASSGDSSTDTQYF,TRBV9,.,TRBJ2-3,many
TGCAGTGCTAGAGAGTCTGCACAATCAGCCCAGCATTTT,CSARESAQSAQHF,TRBV20-1,.,TRBJ1-5,many
TGCAGCGTTGATGAGGGTTCCCAAAACACCTTC,CSVDEGSQNTF,TRBV29-1,.,TRBJ1-2,many
TGTGCCAGCTCACCAAACAGGGAGGATCCCGAAGCTTTCTTT,CASSPNREDPEAFF,TRBV18,.,TRBJ1-1,.
TGTGCCAGCTTACAGGGCCCGAATCCCAAAAACATTCAGTACTTC,CASLQGPNPKNIQYF,TRBV2,.,TRBJ2-4,many
TGTGCCAGCAGCCAAGCCCCGGACAGGCGAGGCTACACCTTC,CASSQAPDRRGYTF,TRBV4-2,TRBD1,TRBJ1-2,many
TGTGCCAGCAGTTTGCAGGGTACAGATACGCAGTATTTT,CASSLQGTDTQYF,TRBV12-3/TRBV12-4,.,TRBJ2-3,many
TGTGCCACTTCGGGCAGCGGCCTCGGGGGCTACACCTTC,CATSGSGLGGYTF,TRBV6-2/TRBV6-3,.,TRBJ1-2,.
TGTGCCAGCAGCTGGACTAGCGGGGCCTACAATGAGCAGTTCTTC,CASSWTSGAYNEQFF,TRBV7-2,TRBD2,TRBJ2-1,few
TGCAGTGCTAGTGCCCCGATGGGTCACACTGAAGCTTTCTTT,CSASAPMGHTEAFF,TRBV20-1,.,TRBJ1-1,many
TGTGCCAGCAGTGCGACAGGGACTGGCTACACCTTC,CASSATGTGYTF,TRBV12-3/TRBV12-4,TRBD1,TRBJ1-2,many
TGTGCCAGCAGGACCGGCACAGATACGCAGTATTTT,CASRTGTDTQYF,TRBV27,.,TRBJ2-3,many
TGTGCCAGCAGCGTAGATGGGACAGGGCTCTTCTATGGCTACACCTTC,CASSVDGTGLFYGYTF,TRBV9,TRBD1,TRBJ1-2,many
TGTGCCAGCAGTTTACAGGGGCCAAGCTATGGCTACACCTTC,CASSLQGPSYGYTF,TRBV12-3/TRBV12-4,.,TRBJ1-2,many
TGTGCCATCAGTGAGTCGAGAGGACAGGGAGTCCACGAGCAGTACTTC,CAISESRGQGVHEQYF,TRBV10-3,TRBD1,TRBJ2-7,many
TGTGCCAGCCGGGACAGCATGTTAAATGAAAAGCTGTTTTTT,CASRDSMLNEKLFF,TRBV6-1,TRBD1,TRBJ1-4,many